This TCR beta chain was identified in a study of cytomegalovirus exposure and HLA in healthy donors. Broader study findings: According to an earlier analysis, most TCR beta V segments yielded productive rearrangements about 90% or about 30% of the time. TCR beta V- and J-gene trimming was later associated with a missense DCLRE1C variant. A later analysis reportedly found that, within productive TCRs, an Asian-associated ancestry cluster had fewer N-insertions than the mean observed across the approximately 700 donors.

Germline V lookup: CDR1 SGHNT, CDR2 YYREEE (reference sequence). This CDR3 has 18 residues. The junction had 24 bases not matched to a gene; V was cut back by 9 bases and J by 6 bases. Primers: 60 Vbeta forward and 13 Jbeta reverse. Clones were sequenced by immunoSEQ multiplex PCR, and TCRdb holds only the in-frame ones, with some missing. The data hold approximately 150,000 clones, with roughly four fifths observed a single time. For this clone: Its specificity is not known.

Nominally healthy donors were sampled, though unrecorded immune exposures were likely. The specimen was PBMCs. V gene TRBV5-4 combines with J gene TRBJ2-1, with 7 bases aligning to TRBD1. The clonotype was recovered from a man in his sixties in good health and CMV-seronegative. The CDR3 loop reads CATMRGGGRASGVNEQFF. The DNA for the CDR3 is TGTGCCACCATGCGAGGGGGCGGACGGGCAAGCGGCGTCAATGAGCAGTTCTTC.